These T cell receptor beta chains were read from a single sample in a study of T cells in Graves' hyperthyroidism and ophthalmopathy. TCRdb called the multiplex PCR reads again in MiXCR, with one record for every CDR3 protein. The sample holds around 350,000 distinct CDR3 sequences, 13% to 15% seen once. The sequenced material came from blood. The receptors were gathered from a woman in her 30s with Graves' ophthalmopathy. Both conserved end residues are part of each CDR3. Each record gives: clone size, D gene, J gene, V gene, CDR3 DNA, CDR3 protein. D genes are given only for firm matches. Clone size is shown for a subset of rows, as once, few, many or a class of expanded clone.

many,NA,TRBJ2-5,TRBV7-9,TGTGCCAGCAGCTCCGGTGTGCAACCTCATGTGTACTTC,CASSSGVQPHVYF
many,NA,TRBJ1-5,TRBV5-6,TGTGCCAGCAGCTTAGGGGGGTTGGCGAGCAATCAGCCCCAGCATTTT,CASSLGGLASNQPQHF
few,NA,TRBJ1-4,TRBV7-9,TGTGCCAGCAGCTCCCTGGGACGGCTCGGCGAAAAACTGTTTTTT,CASSSLGRLGEKLFF
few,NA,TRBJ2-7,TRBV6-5,TGTGCCAGCAGTTACACCGGGAATCCCCCCAACGAGCAGTACTTC,CASSYTGNPPNEQYF
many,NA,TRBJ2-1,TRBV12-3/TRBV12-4,TGTGCCAGCAGCCCGGGGACTTGGGGGGATGAGCAGTTCTTC,CASSPGTWGDEQFF
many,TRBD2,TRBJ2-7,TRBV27,TGTGCCAGCAGAGCGGGGCGAGCCTACGAGCAGTACTTC,CASRAGRAYEQYF
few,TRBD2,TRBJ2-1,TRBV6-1,TGTGCCAGCAGGCCTACACCGCTAGCGGGGGGGCCCCATGAGCAGTTCTTC,CASRPTPLAGGPHEQFF
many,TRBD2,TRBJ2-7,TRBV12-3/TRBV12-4,TGTGCCAGCAGTCCTACCTTGGGGGGGTGGGAGCAGTACTTC,CASSPTLGGWEQYF
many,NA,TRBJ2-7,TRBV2,TGTGCCAGCAGCTATCGACAGCAGGGCGAGCAGTACTTC,CASSYRQQGEQYF
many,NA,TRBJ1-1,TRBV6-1,TGTGCCAGCTCCACACTCGGGGGGGTGACTGAAGCTTTCTTT,CASSTLGGVTEAFF
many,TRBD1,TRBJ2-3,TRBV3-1,TGTGCCAGCAGCCCCCAGACAGGGTATACAGATACGCAGTATTTT,CASSPQTGYTDTQYF
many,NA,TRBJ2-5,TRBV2,TGTGCCAGCAGCGGCGACAGTGAGAAGACCCAGTACTTC,CASSGDSEKTQYF
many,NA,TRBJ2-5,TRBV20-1,TGCAGTGCTACTACCCAAGAGACCCAGTACTTC,CSATTQETQYF
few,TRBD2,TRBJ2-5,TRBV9,TGTGCCAGCAGCGCCGGGCTAGCGGGGGTGGAGACCCAGTACTTC,CASSAGLAGVETQYF
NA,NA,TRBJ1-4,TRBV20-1,TGCAGTGCTAGAATCGAGGCGGAGAATAATGAAAAACTGTTTTTT,CSARIEAENNEKLFF
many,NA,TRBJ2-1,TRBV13,TGTGCCAGCAGCTTAGAATGGTTAAACAATGAGCAGTTCTTC,CASSLEWLNNEQFF
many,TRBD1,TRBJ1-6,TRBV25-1,TGTGCCAGCAGTGAATATGACAGGGGTGATTCACCCCTCCACTTT,CASSEYDRGDSPLHF
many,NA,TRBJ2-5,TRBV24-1,TGTGCCACCAGTGATTTTCTGGGGGAGACCCAGTACTTC,CATSDFLGETQYF
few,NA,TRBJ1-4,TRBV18,TGTGCCGGCTCCCTTCAGAACCATGAAAAACTGTTTTTT,CAGSLQNHEKLFF
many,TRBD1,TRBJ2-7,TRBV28,TGTGCCAGCAGTCCGGGACAGGGGAACGAGCAGTACTTC,CASSPGQGNEQYF
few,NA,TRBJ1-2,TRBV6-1,NA,CASSERWGQGSSNTF
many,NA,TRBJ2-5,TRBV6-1,TGTGCCAGCAGTGAAGGTCTAGGGGAAGAGACCCAGTACTTC,CASSEGLGEETQYF
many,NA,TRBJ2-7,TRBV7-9,TGTGCCAGCAGCTTAGGGCATGGCAGGGAGGAGCAGTACTTC,CASSLGHGREEQYF
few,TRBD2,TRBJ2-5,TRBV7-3,TGTGCCAGCAGCTTCTCGCCGTCGGGGGGGGATCAAGAGACCCAGTACTTC,CASSFSPSGGDQETQYF
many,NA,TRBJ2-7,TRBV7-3,TGTGCCAGCAGCTTAAGTCGGAGGGGGCGGCACTACGAGCAGTACTTC,CASSLSRRGRHYEQYF
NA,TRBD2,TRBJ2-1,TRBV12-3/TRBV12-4,TGTGCCAGCAGTACTAGCGGGGGTTTACCACTTTACAATGAGCAGTTCTTC,CASSTSGGLPLYNEQFF
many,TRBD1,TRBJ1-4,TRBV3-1,TGTGCCAGCAGCCAAGTCGTTACAGGGGTGAGGGGTGAAAAACTGTTTTTT,CASSQVVTGVRGEKLFF
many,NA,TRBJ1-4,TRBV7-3,TGTGCCAGCAGCTTACGCGGGGGCTTGAATGAAAAACTGTTTTTT,CASSLRGGLNEKLFF
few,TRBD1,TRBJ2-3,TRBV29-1,TGCAGCGTCCGGGACAGGGGGTTGTACACAGATACGCAGTATTTT,CSVRDRGLYTDTQYF
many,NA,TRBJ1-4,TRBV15,TGTGCCACCAGCAGCTTGACGATGGGTGCAACTAATGAAAAACTGTTTTTT,CATSSLTMGATNEKLFF
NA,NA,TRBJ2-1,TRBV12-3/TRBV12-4,TGTGCCACCCTCGGAAGGGGCGTCAATGAGCAGTTCTTC,CATLGRGVNEQFF
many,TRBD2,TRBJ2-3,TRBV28,TGTGCCAGCAGTCCCAGACTAGCGGGGAAGACAGATACGCAGTATTTT,CASSPRLAGKTDTQYF
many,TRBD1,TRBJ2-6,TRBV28,TGTGCCAGCAGTGTTCCTCGGACAGGGGGCTATCGCTCTGGGGCCAACGTCCTGACTTTC,CASSVPRTGGYRSGANVLTF
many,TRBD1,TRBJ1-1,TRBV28,TGTGCCAGCAGTCCCGAGACAGGGGGTAGAGCAGCTTTCTTT,CASSPETGGRAAFF
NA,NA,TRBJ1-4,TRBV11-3,TGTGCCATCCCAAATGCCCTGTGGGAGGTCGGAAAACTGTTTTTT,CAIPNALWEVGKLFF
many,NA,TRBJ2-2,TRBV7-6,TGTGCCAGCAGCTTAGGAGGGACCACCGGGGAGCTGTTTTTT,CASSLGGTTGELFF